A single sample gave rise to the 21 T cell receptor beta chains below, sequenced in a study of a mutant IDH1 vaccine in newly diagnosed glioma. Time point in this sample: week 35, safety follow-up. Alongside topical imiquimod, each dose of vaccine comprised 300 ug of mutant IDH1 20-mer peptide. Antigens for these TCRs are unknown. Only in-frame clones appear in the TCRdb table, and some are missing; sequencing was by immunoSEQ multiplex PCR. The sample contains approximately 66,000 clones, 80% to 90% of which appear only once. Specimen: PBMCs, collected from a glioma patient whose treatment included an IDH1 peptide vaccine. The receptors here all came from a man in his thirties or forties with glioma.

This sequence joins TRBV5-4 and TRBJ2-3, with 8 bases aligning to TRBD2. V lost 8 bases and J lost 1; bases outside the gene matches: 6. Germline CDR1 reads SGHNT; CDR2 reads YYREEE (reference sequence). The CDR3 spans 14 residues. The CDR3 nucleotides are TGTGCCAGTTCTATGCGGGGGGGCACAGATACGCAGTATTTT. Translation: CASSMRGGTDTQYF.

This clone was observed a few times. The genes are TRBV7-9 and TRBJ1-5; 9 nucleotides line up with TRBD1. Germline lookup yields CDR1 SEHNR and CDR2 FQNEAQ (reference sequence). The CDR3 contains 19 residues. V shed 1 base, J shed 3 bases, and the junction held 13 bases outside the gene matches. The CDR3: CASSLVRHGQGTTNQPQHF. For the CDR3, the DNA is TGTGCCAGCAGCTTAGTTCGCCACGGACAGGGGACGACCAATCAGCCCCAGCATTTT. Full variable domain (remainder filled in from reference TRBV7-9 and TRBJ1-5): DTGVSQNPRHKITKRGQNVTFRCDPISEHNRLYWYRQTLGQGPEFLTYFQNEAQLEKSRLLSDRFSAERPKGSFSTLEIQRTEQGDSAMYLCASSLVRHGQGTTNQPQHFGDGTRLSIL.

The chain recombines TRBV28 with TRBJ1-1; TRBD1 matches at 7 bases. The CDR3 spans 15 residues. CDR1 MDHEN and CDR2 SYDVKM come from the germline V gene. V lost 5 bases and J lost 5; bases outside the gene matches: 11. CDR3 DNA: TGTGCCAGCAGTGAGGCGACAGGGACAATGACTGAAGCTTTCTTT. It translates to CASSEATGTMTEAFF.

The chain combines TRBV15 with TRBJ2-3, with 14 bases that match TRBD2. Germline V CDR1 and CDR2: LNHNV, YYDKDF (reference sequence). The V segment lost 5 bases and the J segment 6 bases; nucleotides outside the gene matches: 7. The CDR3 runs 16 residues. Here the CDR3 reads CATSATSGGARDTQYF. The CDR3 DNA is TGTGCCACCAGCGCGACTAGCGGGGGGGCCAGGGATACGCAGTATTTT.

J is TRBJ2-3 and V is TRBV10-2; D ambiguous. The germline V and J ends were trimmed by 0 bases and 6 bases, with 10 bases remaining between them. Germline CDR1 is WSHSY and CDR2 is SAAADI. The length of the CDR3 is 14 residues. The CDR3 DNA sequence: TGCGCCAGCAGTGAGTCGAAGGCCGGGGATACGCAGTATTTT. Protein sequence: CASSESKAGDTQYF.

This clone was observed a few times. The rearrangement joins TRBV7-8 to TRBJ1-2, with 7 nucleotides matching TRBD1. V was clipped by 5 bases and J by 4 bases; unmatched bases: 7. This CDR3 has 14 residues. Germline CDR1 and CDR2: SGHVS and FQNEAQ. CDR3 nucleotide sequence: TGTGCCAGCAGCGACAGGGAAACGGTCTATGGCTACACCTTC. Translated: CASSDRETVYGYTF.

V usage is TRBV5-4 and J usage is TRBJ2-5; D possibly corresponds to TRBD2 (6 bases). Germline V gene data show CDR1 as SGHNT and CDR2 as YYREEE (reference sequence). CDR3 length: 11 residues. The CDR3 sequence: CAYGGRETQYF. The CDR3 region has the DNA TGTGCTTACGGGGGTAGGGAGACCCAGTACTTC.

V is TRBV6-5 and J is TRBJ1-6; TRBD1 is a possible D gene (5 bases). The V and J ends lost 6 bases and 9 bases respectively, with 18 bases between them. From germline, CDR1 is MNHEY and CDR2 SVGAGI. The CDR3 runs to 15 residues. For the CDR3, the DNA is TGTGCCAGCAGCCCGTCACGGACATCGGTTTCACCCCTCCACTTT. It codes for CASSPSRTSVSPLHF.

The chain uses TRBV14 and TRBJ2-5; 7 bases match TRBD2. The CDR3 is 15 amino acids. V trimming: 6 bases; J trimming: 5 bases; junction bases outside the gene matches: 12. Germline V CDR1 and CDR2: SGHDN, FVKESK. The DNA of the CDR3 is TGTGCCAGCAGATCAAGCGGGGCTCCCCGGGAGACCCAGTACTTC. Residues: CASRSSGAPRETQYF.

This chain joins TRBV7-9 and TRBJ2-7; no clear D gene. The germline V gene encodes CDR1 SEHNR and CDR2 FQNEAQ (reference sequence). V was trimmed by 0 bases and J by 2 bases, leaving 5 bases between them. The CDR3 runs 13 residues. The CDR3, as DNA: TGTGCCAGCAGCTTAGCCAACCCCTACGAGCAGTACTTC. This translates into CASSLANPYEQYF.

The rearrangement joins TRBV28 to TRBJ1-5, with 7 bases matching TRBD1. Germline CDR1 reads MDHEN; CDR2 reads SYDVKM. The V gene end was trimmed by 7 bases and the J gene end by 4 bases; junction bases not matched to a gene: 10. The length of the CDR3 is 15 residues. In DNA, the CDR3 is TGTGCCAGCAAGCTGGGGACAGAAAAGAATCAGCCCCAGCATTTT. Its translation: CASKLGTEKNQPQHF.

This chain connects TRBV6-5 to TRBJ1-5; D is ambiguous. Trimming cost V 5 bases and J 13 bases, with 18 bases left between them. The CDR3 is made up of 13 amino acids. The germline V gene has CDR1 MNHEY and CDR2 SVGAGI. The CDR3 sequence is CASSPLAAGRQHF. The CDR3 bases are TGTGCCAGCAGTCCCCTTGCCGCTGGGAGACAGCATTTT.

The V gene is TRBV18, the J gene TRBJ2-5, with TRBD1 as a possible D gene (5 bases). V was pared by 3 bases and J by 4 bases, with 15 bases between. Germline assignment: CDR1 KGHSH and CDR2 LQKENI. CDR3 length: 15 residues. The DNA for the CDR3 is TGTGCCAGCTCACCTCAGTCCGGTAGGGGAGAGACCCAGTACTTC. Protein sequence: CASSPQSGRGETQYF. The entire variable domain, with the rest obtained from reference TRBV18 and TRBJ2-5, is as follows: NAGVMQNPRHLVRRRGQEARLRCSPMKGHSHVYWYRQLPEEGLKFMVYLQKENIIDESGMPKERFSAEFPKEGPSILRIQQVVRGDSAAYFCASSPQSGRGETQYFGPGTRLLVL.

V gene TRBV4-1 combines with J gene TRBJ1-4, with 12 bases lining up with TRBD1. The germline CDR1 and CDR2 sequences are MGHRA and YSYEKL. The ends lost 1 base at V and 4 bases at J; junction bases unmatched: 16. The length of the CDR3 is 21 residues. This CDR3 reads CASSQGVGFGTGGFSNEKLFF. In DNA form, the CDR3 reads TGCGCCAGCAGCCAAGGAGTTGGATTTGGGACAGGGGGCTTCAGTAATGAAAAACTGTTTTTT.

The chain carries TRBV2 and TRBJ2-3, with TRBD1 matching over 9 bases. Germline V gene sequence: CDR1 SNHLY, CDR2 FYNNEI. The CDR3 loop spans 14 amino acids. V shed 5 bases, J shed 3 bases, and the junction held 3 bases outside the gene matches. The CDR3 nucleotides are TGTGCCAGCAGTTCCGGGACAGGGACAGATACGCAGTATTTT. It translates to CASSSGTGTDTQYF.

The rearrangement joins TRBV6-1 to TRBJ1-4; a weak D match, TRBD1 (5 bases). The CDR3 consists of 15 residues. Germline V gives CDR1 MNHNS, CDR2 SASEGT. Trimming cost V 2 bases and J 5 bases, with 12 bases left between them. This chain's CDR3 is CASSEFGGPNEKLFF. CDR3 bases: TGTGCCAGCAGTGAATTCGGGGGACCGAATGAAAAACTGTTTTTT.

This clone showed up just a few times. This chain links TRBV18 with TRBJ1-5; tentatively, D is TRBD1 (6 bases). The CDR3 loop spans 14 amino acids. V was pared by 6 bases and J by 2 bases, with 11 bases between. The germline gives CDR1 KGHSH, CDR2 LQKENI. CDR3 nucleotide sequence: TGTGCCAGCTCTACACAGGGAGGCAATCAGCCCCAGCATTTT. Its protein is CASSTQGGNQPQHF.

This clone appeared a single time. V is TRBV30 and J is TRBJ1-5; the match to TRBD1 covers 8 bases. CDR1 and CDR2 from the germline V gene are GTSNPN and SVGIG (reference sequence). This CDR3 region has 14 residues. V was pared by 2 bases and J by 6 bases, with 6 bases of the junction left unmatched. CDR3 loop: CAWSHGQGSQPQHF. The CDR3 DNA follows: TGTGCCTGGAGTCACGGACAGGGTAGTCAGCCCCAGCATTTT.

CDR3 DNA: TGTGCCAGCAGCTTAAAGGCGATGTATTCACCCCTCCACTTT. This encodes CASSLKAMYSPLHF. The chain is built from TRBV7-9 and TRBJ1-6; no firm D call. The ends were cut back, 2 bases at V and 8 bases at J, with 10 bases in the middle. Germline lookup yields CDR1 SEHNR and CDR2 FQNEAQ (reference sequence). The CDR3 consists of 14 residues.

This chain connects TRBV19 to TRBJ2-3; TRBD2 is a possible D gene (5 bases). The V end was cut by 0 bases, the J end by 5 bases, with 9 bases between. The CDR3 is 14 amino acids. Germline V CDR1 and CDR2: LNHDA, SQIVND (reference sequence). In DNA, the CDR3 is TGTGCCAGTAGTATAGATCGAGCGGTAGATACGCAGTATTTT. Its translation: CASSIDRAVDTQYF.

The V and J genes are TRBV28 and TRBJ1-1; D uncertain. This CDR3 comprises 12 residues. Per germline, CDR1 MDHEN and CDR2 SYDVKM. The V end lost 5 bases, the J end lost 3 bases, and 7 bases lay between the germline ends. The CDR3 region has the DNA TGTGCCAGCAGTACGGAGGACACTGAAGCTTTCTTT. It translates to CASSTEDTEAFF.